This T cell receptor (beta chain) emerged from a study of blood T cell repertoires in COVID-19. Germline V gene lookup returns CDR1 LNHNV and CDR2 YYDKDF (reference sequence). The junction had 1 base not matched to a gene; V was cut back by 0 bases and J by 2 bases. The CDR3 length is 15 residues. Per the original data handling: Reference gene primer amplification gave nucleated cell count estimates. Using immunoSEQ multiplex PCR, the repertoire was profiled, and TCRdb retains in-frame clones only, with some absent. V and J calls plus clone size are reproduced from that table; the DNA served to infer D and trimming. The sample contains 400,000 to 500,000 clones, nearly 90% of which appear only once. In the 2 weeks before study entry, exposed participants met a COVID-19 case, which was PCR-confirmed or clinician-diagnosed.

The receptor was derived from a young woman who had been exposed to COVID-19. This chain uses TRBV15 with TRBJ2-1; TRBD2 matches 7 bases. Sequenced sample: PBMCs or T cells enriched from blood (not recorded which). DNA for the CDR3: TGTGCCACCAGCAGAGATGGGACTACCTACAATGAGCAGTTCTTC. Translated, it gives CATSRDGTTYNEQFF.